One and the same sample provided the 7 T cell receptor beta chains below, sequenced in a study of OX40 agonist ivuxolimab in advanced cancers. Profiled with immunoSEQ multiplex PCR; TCRdb holds only in-frame clones, not every one. The table has fewer than 85,000 clones, approximately 89% seen once. This specimen was CD4+ or CD8+ T cells sorted from blood, taken in a trial of the OX40 agonist ivuxolimab. The receptors here all came from an adult with an advanced solid tumor such as melanoma, head and neck, liver or kidney cancer.

This chain connects TRBV15 to TRBJ1-4; D is uncertain. The V gene lost 4 bases and the J gene lost 0 bases, with 9 bases spanning the gap. This CDR3 contains 15 residues. Per germline, CDR1 LNHNV and CDR2 YYDKDF (reference sequence). CDR3: CATSTQTTTNEKLFF. Here the CDR3 DNA reads TGTGCCACCAGCACACAGACTACAACTAATGAAAAACTGTTTTTT.

The gene calls are TRBV27 and TRBJ1-5; D is ambiguous. Germline assignment: CDR1 MNHEY and CDR2 SMNVEV (reference sequence). The CDR3 has 16 amino acids. The V end lost 0 bases, the J end lost 0 bases, and 9 bases lay between the germline ends. The CDR3 coding sequence is TGTGCCAGCAGTTTATCTTGGGCTTATAGCAATCAGCCCCAGCATTTT. Translation gives CASSLSWAYSNQPQHF.

The V gene is TRBV11-3, the J gene TRBJ2-1, with 8 positions matching TRBD1. The CDR3 is 15 residues long. The V and J ends lost 5 bases and 7 bases, in that order; junction bases with no gene match: 10. The germline CDR1 and CDR2 sequences are SGHNT and YENEEA. The CDR3 spells CASSNTGGGKNEQFF. As DNA, the CDR3 is TGTGCCAGCAGCAATACAGGGGGTGGAAAGAATGAGCAGTTCTTC.

V gene TRBV28 combines with J gene TRBJ1-3; D gene ambiguous. This CDR3 has 15 amino acids. Germline V gene sequence: CDR1 MDHEN, CDR2 SYDVKM. The V end was cut by 3 bases, the J end by 0 bases, with 9 bases between. The CDR3 sequence is CASSLGGSSGNTIYF. Written as DNA, the CDR3 is TGTGCCAGCAGTTTGGGAGGTAGCTCTGGAAACACCATATATTTT.

This clone appeared a single time. The chain is built from TRBV28 and TRBJ2-7; TRBD1 is a possible D gene (6 bases). Trimming removed 5 bases at V and 12 bases at J, with 26 bases between. CDR3 length equals 15 residues. Germline values: CDR1 MDHEN, CDR2 SYDVKM. CDR3 coding DNA: TGTGCCAGCAGTCCACCTGCGACAGGTTCCCCCCCTTGGTACTTC. Its protein is CASSPPATGSPPWYF.

In nucleotides, the CDR3 is TGTGCCAGCAGTCCAGAGAGGGTTATAGCTTTCTTT. Translated: CASSPERVIAFF. The J gene is TRBJ1-1, the V gene TRBV28, with D unresolved. From germline, CDR1 is MDHEN and CDR2 SYDVKM. The CDR3 spans 12 residues. V was shortened by 5 bases and J by 10 bases, with 14 bases between the two germline ends.

This chain uses TRBV7-2 with TRBJ2-3; possible D gene TRBD2, 7 bases. From germline, CDR1 is SGHTA and CDR2 FQGNSA. The CDR3 length is 15 residues. Trimming stripped 5 bases from V and 6 bases from J, with 18 bases between. The CDR3 DNA is TGTGCCAGCAGCAGGGGGAGGGGCCGGTTGGATACGCAGTATTTT. Encoded protein: CASSRGRGRLDTQYF. The full variable domain, in which reference TRBV7-2 and TRBJ2-3 provide the parts outside the CDR3, is GAGVSQSPSNKVTEKGKDVELRCDPISGHTALYWYRQSLGQGLEFLIYFQGNSAPDKSGLPSDRFSAERTGGSVSTLTIQRTQQEDSAVYLCASSRGRGRLDTQYFGPGTRLTVL.